The 11 T cell receptor beta chains in this list originate from one sample, sequenced in a study of patients and donors after allogeneic stem cell transplantation. TCRdb passed the RT-PCR reads through MiXCR, listing each CDR3 protein once. The table records under 170,000 distinct CDR3 sequences, about 36% of them present only once. Sequences were obtained from blood, either unsorted or a sorted T cell fraction (not recorded which). The receptors stem from a human donor who was either an allogeneic HSCT recipient or a stem cell or donor lymphocyte infusion donor (not recorded which). It is not recorded whose cells these are; they may come from a transplant donor.

This clonotype was counted between two and nine times. The chain uses TRBV6-6 and TRBJ1-1; D not resolved. V was cut by 2 bases and J by 5 bases, with 6 bases left in between. Looked up from germline, CDR1 is MNHNY and CDR2 is SVGAGI (reference sequence). This CDR3 spans 12 amino acids. CDR3 sequence (DNA): TGTGCCAGCAGTTACGCCAGTACTGAAGCTTTCTTT. This sequence encodes CASSYASTEAFF.

The chain joins TRBV27 to TRBJ2-7; D is possibly TRBD1 or TRBD2 (6 bases each). Germline CDR1 is MNHEY and CDR2 is SMNVEV (reference sequence). The CDR3 consists of 11 residues. V was clipped by 6 bases and J by 6 bases, with 9 bases between them. CDR3 residues: CASSWGAEQYF. CDR3 coding DNA: TGTGCCAGCAGCTGGGGGGCCGAGCAGTACTTC.

The V gene is TRBV12-3 or TRBV12-4, the J gene TRBJ2-3; D assignment may be TRBD1 or TRBD2 (6 bases each). V lost 6 bases and J 3 bases, leaving 16 bases between the germline ends. This CDR3 comprises 15 residues. The CDR3 DNA reads as TGTGCCAGCAGCCGACCCCGGGGGCTGACAGATACGCAGTATTTT. Protein: CASSRPRGLTDTQYF.

This chain links TRBV2 with TRBJ2-7; 10 bases map to TRBD1. CDR3 length equals 15 residues. Germline V CDR1 and CDR2: SNHLY, FYNNEI. Trimming took 4 bases from V and 3 from J; bases not matched to a gene: 6. The CDR3 is CASSGQGAVYYEQYV. The DNA of the CDR3 is TGTGCCAGCAGTGGACAGGGGGCCGTCTACTACGAGCAGTACGTC.

This clonotype was seen more than once but under ten times. The chain carries TRBV20-1 and TRBJ1-1; D ambiguous. The ends were cut back, 2 bases at V and 0 bases at J, with 7 bases in the middle. Germline V lookup: CDR1 DFQATT, CDR2 SNEGSKA (reference sequence). The CDR3 has 13 residues. Written as DNA, the CDR3 is TGCAGTGCTAGATTCCAGATGAACACTGAAGCTTTCTTT. As protein: CSARFQMNTEAFF.

This clonotype was counted only a few times. The rearrangement links TRBV15 to TRBJ1-5; TRBD1 is a possible D gene (5 bases). The ends were cut back, 3 bases at V and 0 bases at J, with 9 bases in the middle. From germline, CDR1 is LNHNV and CDR2 YYDKDF (reference sequence). The CDR3 contains 15 residues. The CDR3 loop reads CATSRDNYSNQPQHF. CDR3 coding DNA: TGTGCCACCAGCAGGGACAATTATAGCAATCAGCCCCAGCATTTT.

This clonotype was picked up a small number of times. The V call is TRBV20-1, the J call TRBJ1-5; D perhaps matches TRBD1 (5 bases). The V end lost 1 base, the J end lost 3 bases, and 19 bases lay between the germline ends. Germline CDR1 DFQATT, CDR2 SNEGSKA (reference sequence). The CDR3 runs to 17 residues. The DNA for the CDR3 is TGCAGTGCTAGAGCGTCAGGGCTGGGGGTGGCCAATCAGCCCCAGCATTTT. The encoded protein is CSARASGLGVANQPQHF.

Only a few counts were recorded for this clonotype. The chain is built from TRBV5-1 and TRBJ2-1, with D perhaps matching TRBD2 (5 bases). The CDR3 contains 13 residues. Germline loops: CDR1 SGHRS, CDR2 YFSETQ. Trimming left V 0 bases short and J 9 bases short, with 10 bases between. The DNA of the CDR3 is TGCGCCAGCAGCTTGGTAGGAGGCGGTGAGCAGTTCTTC. Translating gives CASSLVGGGEQFF.

The rearrangement links TRBV7-2 to TRBJ1-5, with TRBD1 as a possible D gene (6 bases). Trimming removed 1 base from V and 7 bases from J, with 8 bases in between. This CDR3 region has 13 residues. The germline V gene has CDR1 SGHTA and CDR2 FQGNSA. The CDR3 DNA follows: TGTGCCAGCAGCTTAGAGGGGGTCCAGCCCCAGCATTTT. It is translated as CASSLEGVQPQHF.

The DNA for the CDR3 is TGTGCCAGCAGCGTAGAAGGACAGGTCTCCTATAATTCACCCCTCCACTTT. Its protein product is CASSVEGQVSYNSPLHF. The chain recombines TRBV9 with TRBJ1-6, with 7 bases that match TRBD1. Germline V lookup: CDR1 SGDLS, CDR2 YYNGEE. V lost 0 bases and J lost 0; bases outside the gene matches: 3. This CDR3 is built from 17 residues.

This rearrangement joins TRBV5-5 to TRBJ1-3; D is uncertain. The germline V gene encodes CDR1 SGHKS and CDR2 YYEKEE (reference sequence). Trimming left V 3 bases short and J 0 bases short, with 16 bases between. The CDR3 totals 17 residues. CDR3 in DNA: TGTGCCAGCAGCTGGAGGGAATCTTCCCGCTCTGGAAACACCATATATTTT. It translates to CASSWRESSRSGNTIYF.